This entry lists 10 T cell receptor beta chains sequenced from one sample in a study of T cell repertoires in cytomegalovirus infection. TCRdb reprocessed the reads via MiXCR and lists one record per CDR3 protein. The profile shows 300,000 to 400,000 distinct CDR3 sequences, about a sixth of them singletons. The sequenced sample was PBMCs. The receptors were gathered from a human donor in good health (CMV status not recorded). Some clones in this sample may be carry-over from other donors' samples.

The chain links TRBV6-1 to TRBJ2-3; D may be TRBD2 (7 bases). CDR1 is MNHNS and CDR2 is SASEGT in the germline V gene. The CDR3 contains 14 residues. The V gene lost 7 bases and the J gene lost 4 bases, with 15 bases spanning the gap. CDR3 DNA: TGTGCCAGCACCAAGGGGGGGGGGGCAGATACGCAGTATTTT. This gives the protein CASTKGGGADTQYF.

This clonotype appeared a few times. The chain has TRBV5-1 and TRBJ2-1, with 12 bases lining up with TRBD1. CDR3 size: 20 residues. Per the germline V gene, CDR1 is SGHRS and CDR2 is YFSETQ. Trimming at V came to 3 bases and at J to 2 bases, leaving 15 bases not matched to a gene. The CDR3: CASSSPGQGARKAPYNEQFF. CDR3 bases: TGCGCCAGCAGCTCACCGGGACAGGGGGCGCGGAAAGCACCCTACAATGAGCAGTTCTTC.

This clonotype was counted a few times. The chain links TRBV19 to TRBJ1-1; D call uncertain. The CDR3 consists of 14 residues. Germline CDR1 LNHDA, CDR2 SQIVND (reference sequence). V gave up 2 bases and J gave up 6 bases, with 13 bases separating them. CDR3 protein: CASSINRRDSEAFF. The CDR3 nucleotides read TGTGCCAGTAGTATAAACAGAAGAGATTCTGAAGCTTTCTTT. The variable domain in full, with the rest retrieved from reference TRBV19 and TRBJ1-1, is DGGITQSPKYLFRKEGQNVTLSCEQNLNHDAMYWYRQDPGQGLRLIYYSQIVNDFQKGDIAEGYSVSREKKESFPLTVTSAQKNPTAFYLCASSINRRDSEAFFGQGTRLTVV.

V usage is TRBV6-2 or TRBV6-3 and J usage is TRBJ1-5; 8 positions agree with TRBD1. With V trimmed by 6 bases and J by 6 bases, 7 bases remained unmatched. Germline CDR1 is MNHEY and CDR2 is SVGEGT. CDR3 size: 14 residues. CDR3 sequence reads: CASRGQAGSQPQHF. CDR3 coding DNA: TGTGCCAGCAGGGGACAGGCTGGTAGTCAGCCCCAGCATTTT.

The rearrangement uses TRBV5-6 and TRBJ1-5; D gene uncertain. CDR1 is SGHDT, CDR2 YYEEEE, per germline. This CDR3 spans 12 amino acids. Trimming stripped 5 bases from V and 6 bases from J, with 9 bases between. This CDR3 is CASRGEGQPQHF. For the CDR3, the DNA is TGTGCCAGCAGGGGTGAGGGTCAGCCCCAGCATTTT.

This clonotype was observed a handful of times. This rearrangement joins TRBV20-1 to TRBJ2-1; 7 positions agree with TRBD2. The CDR3 loop spans 12 amino acids. Losses at the gene ends were 4 bases for V and 4 bases for J; bases not matched to a gene: 1. CDR1 DFQATT and CDR2 SNEGSKA come from the germline V gene (reference sequence). DNA of the CDR3: TGCAGTGCTAAGCGGGAATACAATGAGCAGTTCTTC. It yields the protein CSAKREYNEQFF.

This clonotype appeared many times. The chain has TRBV6-1 and TRBJ2-1, with TRBD1 matching 8 bases. The trim removed 5 bases at V and 12 bases at J, leaving 6 bases unmatched. This CDR3 region has 12 residues. Germline CDR1 reads MNHNS; CDR2 reads SASEGT. The CDR3 region is CASSLSGQGQFF. The DNA of the CDR3 is TGTGCCAGCAGTCTATCAGGACAGGGGCAGTTCTTC.

This clonotype was seen only a few times. The chain is built from TRBV20-1 and TRBJ2-5, with 9 bases that match TRBD2. The germline CDR1 and CDR2 sequences are DFQATT and SNEGSKA (reference sequence). Trimming at V came to 5 bases and at J to 0 bases, leaving 7 bases not matched to a gene. CDR3 length: 15 residues. CDR3 region: CSAPTSGRHQETQYF. The CDR3 DNA follows: TGCAGTGCTCCGACTAGCGGAAGACACCAAGAGACCCAGTACTTC.

V usage is TRBV12-3 or TRBV12-4 and J usage is TRBJ1-6; the D gene is possibly TRBD1 (5 bases). Trimming pared 8 bases from V and 6 bases from J, leaving 11 bases between. The CDR3 covers 13 residues. The CDR3, as DNA: TGTGCCAGCTGCCTTGGGGGTAATTCACCCCTCCACTTT. Translating it yields CASCLGGNSPLHF.

The chain has TRBV5-1 and TRBJ1-2; D is ambiguous. This CDR3 comprises 13 residues. From germline, CDR1 is SGHRS and CDR2 YFSETQ. Trimming took off 2 bases at V and 4 bases at J, with 9 bases between the two ends. CDR3 in amino acids: CASSFDMLYGYTF. The CDR3 bases are TGCGCCAGCAGCTTTGATATGCTCTATGGCTACACCTTC.